Below are 27 T cell receptor beta chains sequenced from a single sample in a study of TIL therapy for anti-PD-1-resistant metastatic lung cancer. This sample's time point: pre-treatment sample, taken before nivolumab and TIL therapy. Sequencing used immunoSEQ v3. Method: immunoSEQ multiplex PCR; TCRdb's copy keeps in-frame clones and lacks some. The table includes 50,000 to 65,000 clones, around 69% detected once. The sample was blood, taken at baseline. All receptors come from a person between 25 and 80 years old with non-small cell lung cancer.

The V and J genes are TRBV25-1 and TRBJ2-3; 7 nucleotides line up with TRBD2. V lost 5 bases to trimming and J lost 2 bases; unmatched junction nucleotides: 4. This CDR3 region has 14 residues. The V gene's germline CDR1 is MGHDK and CDR2 SYGVNS. The CDR3 spells CASSKGLVTDTQYF. CDR3 nucleotides: TGTGCCAGCAGTAAAGGACTAGTCACAGATACGCAGTATTTT.

This chain connects TRBV7-9 to TRBJ2-2; weak D call: TRBD2 (6 bases). Germline V gene sequence: CDR1 SEHNR, CDR2 FQNEAQ (reference sequence). Trimming removed 3 bases at V and 0 bases at J, with 17 bases between. CDR3 size: 18 residues. The DNA of the CDR3 is TGTGCCAGCAGCTTCTGGCTAGGGGCGGGACCGAACACCGGGGAGCTGTTTTTT. Translated: CASSFWLGAGPNTGELFF.

In nucleotides, the CDR3 is TGTGCCAGCAGCGCAGGGTTAATAGAGACCCAGTACTTC. Encoded protein: CASSAGLIETQYF. The genes are TRBV7-3 and TRBJ2-5; TRBD1 might be the D (5 bases). V dropped 5 bases and J dropped 4 bases, with 11 bases sitting between them. From germline, CDR1 is SGHTA and CDR2 FQGTGA. The CDR3 extends over 13 amino acids.

This chain joins TRBV7-2 and TRBJ2-1, with a possible D match to TRBD2 (6 bases). The CDR3 loop spans 17 amino acids. Trimming took off 5 bases at V and 4 bases at J, with 21 bases between the two ends. Germline CDR1 is SGHTA and CDR2 is FQGNSA. CDR3 DNA sequence: TGTGCCAGCAGCCCTAGGGCGGGACTTGCCCAATACAATGAGCAGTTCTTC. As protein: CASSPRAGLAQYNEQFF.

The gene calls are TRBV29-1 and TRBJ1-1; D not certain. This CDR3 comprises 13 residues. Trimming stripped 0 bases from V and 6 bases from J, with 11 bases between. Germline V CDR1 and CDR2: SQVTM, ANQGSEA. The CDR3 reads CSVEDWPIAEAFF. The CDR3 DNA reads as TGCAGCGTTGAAGATTGGCCGATCGCTGAAGCTTTCTTT.

The CDR3 sequence: CASSSPASGSYEQYF. The CDR3 bases are TGTGCCAGCAGCTCCCCTGCTAGCGGCTCCTACGAGCAGTACTTC. The chain combines TRBV7-2 with TRBJ2-7; 7 bases fit TRBD2. This CDR3 region has 15 residues. Germline V gene lookup returns CDR1 SGHTA and CDR2 FQGNSA. With 4 bases clipped from V and 0 bases from J, the junction kept 6 bases outside the gene matches.

The DNA of the CDR3 is TGTGCCAGCAGCTACCAGCGGGGCTCATGGGAGACCCAGTACTTC. Translating gives CASSYQRGSWETQYF. The chain joins TRBV7-8 to TRBJ2-5; 7 bases fit TRBD2. The V segment lost 4 bases and the J segment 5 bases; nucleotides outside the gene matches: 10. CDR1 and CDR2 (germline): SGHVS, FQNEAQ. The CDR3 loop spans 15 amino acids.

The DNA for the CDR3 is TGTGCCAGCATGGGAGATAGTGAAAAACTGTTTTTT. Its protein is CASMGDSEKLFF. The chain uses TRBV27 and TRBJ1-4; D gene uncertain. CDR1 MNHEY and CDR2 SMNVEV come from the germline V gene (reference sequence). V shed 7 bases and J shed 7 bases, with 10 bases lying between them. The CDR3 totals 12 residues.

The chain is built from TRBV28 and TRBJ1-5; D is uncertain. Germline-derived CDR1 and CDR2 are MDHEN and SYDVKM. This CDR3 is 14 amino acids long. Trimming cost V 4 bases and J 2 bases, with 9 bases left between them. CDR3 DNA sequence: TGTGCCAGCAGTTCCCCCTCCGGCAATCAGCCCCAGCATTTT. Amino acid sequence: CASSSPSGNQPQHF.

The V gene is TRBV5-1, the J gene TRBJ2-5; 8 bases are shared with TRBD1. CDR1 is SGHRS and CDR2 is YFSETQ in the germline V gene. The CDR3 runs to 14 residues. V trimming: 1 base; J trimming: 2 bases; junction bases outside the gene matches: 1. CDR3 coding DNA: TGCGCCAGCAGCTTGCAGGGGGCTCAAGAGACCCAGTACTTC. Protein product: CASSLQGAQETQYF.

This rearrangement joins TRBV11-3 to TRBJ2-7; tentatively, D is TRBD1 or TRBD2 (6 bases each). The CDR3 has 16 amino acids. V was cut by 2 bases and J by 3 bases, with 17 bases left in between. Germline-derived CDR1 and CDR2 are SGHNT and YENEEA. The CDR3 sequence: CASSLLSGAGNYEQYF. The CDR3 nucleotides are TGTGCCAGCAGCTTACTGTCAGGGGCGGGAAACTACGAGCAGTACTTC.

The genes are TRBV7-8 and TRBJ2-7, with D perhaps being TRBD1 or TRBD2 (5 bases each). Germline CDR1 is SGHVS and CDR2 is FQNEAQ. The CDR3 loop spans 14 amino acids. Trimming removed 5 bases at V and 2 bases at J, with 13 bases between. Written as DNA, the CDR3 is TGTGCCAGCAGCCGAAAGGGACCCGCCTACGAGCAGTACTTC. As protein: CASSRKGPAYEQYF. Full variable domain (rest looked up from reference TRBV7-8 and TRBJ2-7): GAGVSQSPRYKVAKRGQDVALRCDPISGHVSLFWYQQALGQGPEFLTYFQNEAQLDKSGLPSDRFFAERPEGSVSTLKIQRTQQEDSAVYLCASSRKGPAYEQYFGPGTRLTVT.

The chain couples TRBV14 to TRBJ1-3; D is perhaps TRBD1 (5 bases). The germline V gene has CDR1 SGHDN and CDR2 FVKESK. The CDR3 is 18 amino acids. The V end was cut by 4 bases, the J end by 4 bases, with 23 bases between. The CDR3 DNA reads TGTGCCAGCAGCCGTGGGGGAGTTCTTCCGTCTCCCGGAAACACCATATATTTT. Its protein product is CASSRGGVLPSPGNTIYF.

This clone was counted a single time. The rearrangement joins TRBV2 to TRBJ1-5; 7 nucleotides line up with TRBD1. This CDR3 has 17 amino acids. The V segment lost 3 bases and the J segment 0 bases; nucleotides outside the gene matches: 8. Germline lookup yields CDR1 SNHLY and CDR2 FYNNEI. The DNA of the CDR3 is TGTGCCAGCAGTGATCACACAGGGGAATATAGCAATCAGCCCCAGCATTTT. Translation: CASSDHTGEYSNQPQHF.

This clone was detected a few times. This sequence joins TRBV7-6 and TRBJ2-2; 7 nucleotides match TRBD1. The junction had 8 bases not matched to a gene; V was cut back by 5 bases and J by 5 bases. Germline V gene sequence: CDR1 SGHVS, CDR2 FNYEAQ. The CDR3 is made up of 15 amino acids. The CDR3 region is CASSSRQGVTGELFF. The CDR3 bases are TGTGCCAGCAGCAGCAGACAGGGAGTTACCGGGGAGCTGTTTTTT.

J is TRBJ2-4 and V is TRBV7-8, with a weak D call TRBD2 (6 bases). Germline loops: CDR1 SGHVS, CDR2 FQNEAQ. CDR3 length equals 17 residues. V lost 1 base to trimming and J lost 2 bases, with 15 bases between them. As DNA, the CDR3 is TGTGCCAGCAGCTTAGACCCCCCCGGAGGGACCAAAAACATTCAGTACTTC. Residues: CASSLDPPGGTKNIQYF.

Here the CDR3 reads CASSERDSAGANVLTF. In DNA form, the CDR3 reads TGCGCCAGCAGTGAAAGGGACAGCGCAGGGGCCAACGTCCTGACTTTC. This chain links TRBV10-1 with TRBJ2-6; 7 bases fit TRBD1. This CDR3 is 16 amino acids long. Germline values: CDR1 WNHNN, CDR2 SYGVQD (reference sequence). J was trimmed by 4 bases and V by 3 bases; bases with no gene match: 6.

The chain employs TRBV5-4 and TRBJ2-7, with D possibly called TRBD1 or TRBD2 (5 bases each). CDR3 length equals 13 residues. Germline V lookup: CDR1 SGHNT, CDR2 YYREEE (reference sequence). The V and J ends lost 8 bases and 0 bases respectively, with 12 bases between them. The CDR3 DNA reads TGTGCCAGTTTTAGCGACAGCTCCTACGAGCAGTACTTC. This encodes CASFSDSSYEQYF.

The chain combines TRBV15 with TRBJ2-7, with a possible D match to TRBD2 (5 bases). V was trimmed by 0 bases and J by 5 bases, leaving 14 bases between them. The CDR3 has 15 residues. Germline CDR1 reads LNHNV; CDR2 reads YYDKDF (reference sequence). The DNA of the CDR3 is TGTGCCACCAGCAGAGATTTGGGAGTGTCCCACGAGCAGTACTTC. As protein: CATSRDLGVSHEQYF.

The V call is TRBV9, the J call TRBJ1-1, with D possibly TRBD1 on 5 matching bases. CDR3 length: 14 residues. Trimming shortened V by 7 bases and J by 5 bases, and 18 bases separated the two germline ends. Germline CDR1 SGDLS, CDR2 YYNGEE. In nucleotides, the CDR3 is TGTGCCAGCGGCCCGACGGTATGGGGGACTGAAGCTTTCTTT. Protein sequence: CASGPTVWGTEAFF. The variable domain in full, completed from reference TRBV9 and TRBJ1-1, reads DSGVTQTPKHLITATGQRVTLRCSPRSGDLSVYWYQQSLDQGLQFLIQYYNGEERAKGNILERFSAQQFPDLHSELNLSSLELGDSALYFCASGPTVWGTEAFFGQGTRLTVV.

The chain is built from TRBV11-2 and TRBJ2-7; unclear D gene. V was trimmed by 1 base and J by 4 bases, leaving 11 bases between them. CDR3 length: 14 amino acids. CDR1 is SGHAT and CDR2 is FQNNGV in the germline V gene. For the CDR3, the DNA is TGTGCCAGCAGCTTAGTGGGTGGTGGGTACGAGCAGTACTTC. Translating gives CASSLVGGGYEQYF.

V is TRBV7-2 and J is TRBJ1-5; 8 bases map to TRBD1. The CDR3 has 14 residues. Looked up from germline, CDR1 is SGHTA and CDR2 is FQGNSA. Losses at the gene ends were 2 bases for V and 7 bases for J; bases not matched to a gene: 4. The CDR3 region is CASSLLQGVQPQHF. CDR3 in DNA: TGTGCCAGCAGCTTACTACAGGGGGTACAGCCCCAGCATTTT.

The chain's CDR3 is CSARQDTYNEQFF. The CDR3 bases are TGCAGCGCACGACAGGACACCTACAATGAGCAGTTCTTC. The chain employs TRBV29-1 and TRBJ2-1, with TRBD1 as a possible D gene (6 bases). V shed 7 bases and J shed 2 bases, with 12 bases lying between them. CDR1 is SQVTM, CDR2 ANQGSEA, per germline. This CDR3 is built from 13 residues.

V and J are TRBV5-4 and TRBJ2-7, with 11 bases lining up with TRBD2. Unmatched junction bases numbered 3, after V lost 4 bases and J lost 0 bases. Germline V lookup: CDR1 SGHNT, CDR2 YYREEE (reference sequence). This CDR3 spans 15 amino acids. This CDR3 reads CASSPGLAASYEQYF. In nucleotides, the CDR3 is TGTGCCAGCAGCCCGGGACTAGCGGCCTCCTACGAGCAGTACTTC.

The CDR3 DNA reads as TGTGCCAGCTCACAACTCGCAACTAATGAAAAACTGTTTTTT. This encodes CASSQLATNEKLFF. The chain is built from TRBV18 and TRBJ1-4; D remains ambiguous. Trimming cost V 4 bases and J 0 bases, with 6 bases left between them. Looked up from germline, CDR1 is KGHSH and CDR2 is LQKENI. The CDR3 runs to 14 residues.

This clone showed up just a few times. The chain links TRBV10-1 to TRBJ2-1, with 7 bases identical to TRBD1. Germline loops: CDR1 WNHNN, CDR2 SYGVQD (reference sequence). V was pared by 3 bases and J by 8 bases, with 10 bases of the junction left unmatched. CDR3 size: 15 residues. The CDR3 region has the DNA TGCGCCAGCAGTGACGAGGGGGCGGTCATCCATGAGCAGTTCTTC. This encodes CASSDEGAVIHEQFF.

A single count supports this clone. V is TRBV7-8 and J is TRBJ1-5; D ambiguous. V was cut by 1 base and J by 0 bases, with 10 bases left in between. Germline assignment: CDR1 SGHVS and CDR2 FQNEAQ. The CDR3 is 16 residues long. CDR3 DNA sequence: TGTGCCAGCAGCTTAGTCGTCGGGGTTAGCAATCAGCCCCAGCATTTT. Encoded protein: CASSLVVGVSNQPQHF.